The 30 T cell receptor beta chains listed next were all sequenced from one sample in a study of T cells in Graves' hyperthyroidism and ophthalmopathy. TCR beta CDR3 sequences were amplified from RNA transcripts. With the HTBI primer set, the TCR CDR3 went through a first round of RT-PCR. MiXCR was run by TCRdb on the multiplex PCR reads, yielding one entry per CDR3 protein. The table includes roughly 630,000 distinct CDR3 sequences, around 14% detected once. The sequenced sample was blood. Receptor source: a young woman with Graves' hyperthyroidism.

The chain couples TRBV7-9 to TRBJ2-7, with 9 nucleotides matching TRBD2. This CDR3 is built from 19 residues. Germline V gene sequence: CDR1 SEHNR, CDR2 FQNEAQ (reference sequence). V lost 3 bases to trimming and J lost 3 bases; unmatched junction nucleotides: 18. CDR3 region: CASSLFGLATYSGLYEQYF. The CDR3 DNA follows: TGTGCCAGCAGCTTGTTTGGACTAGCGACATATTCCGGCCTCTACGAGCAGTACTTC.

The V gene is TRBV3-1, the J gene TRBJ2-1; tentative D call: TRBD2 (6 bases). The CDR3 contains 15 residues. Germline V gene lookup returns CDR1 LGHDT and CDR2 YNNKEL (reference sequence). Trimming took off 6 bases at V and 2 bases at J, with 14 bases between the two ends. CDR3 coding DNA: TGTGCCAGCAGTTACAATGCGGGACCCTACAATGAGCAGTTCTTC. Protein sequence: CASSYNAGPYNEQFF.

The V call is TRBV6-5, the J call TRBJ2-7; TRBD1 is a possible D gene (5 bases). V shed 2 bases and J shed 2 bases, with 10 bases lying between them. The germline V gene encodes CDR1 MNHEY and CDR2 SVGAGI. The length of the CDR3 is 14 residues. The CDR3, as DNA: TGTGCCAGCAGTTACCTCCAGGGCGCCTACGAGCAGTACTTC. Its translation is CASSYLQGAYEQYF.

The V gene is TRBV27, the J gene TRBJ2-7; D possibly corresponds to TRBD2 (5 bases). The CDR3 totals 15 residues. Trimming took off 2 bases at V and 2 bases at J, with 13 bases between the two ends. Germline V gives CDR1 MNHEY, CDR2 SMNVEV (reference sequence). The CDR3: CASSLVGSVAYEQYF. DNA of the CDR3: TGTGCCAGCAGTTTAGTCGGTAGCGTCGCCTACGAGCAGTACTTC.

V usage is TRBV5-6 and J usage is TRBJ1-5; D not certain. Germline CDR1 reads SGHDT; CDR2 reads YYEEEE. V lost 4 bases and J 4 bases, leaving 15 bases between the germline ends. The CDR3 runs to 15 residues. The CDR3 DNA follows: TGTGCCAGCAGCCCCATGGGCGCAAGGAATCAGCCCCAGCATTTT. This codes for CASSPMGARNQPQHF.

The V gene is TRBV5-1, the J gene TRBJ2-5, with 12 bases matching TRBD2. The CDR3 extends over 18 amino acids. V lost 2 bases and J lost 5; bases outside the gene matches: 13. The V gene's germline CDR1 is SGHRS and CDR2 YFSETQ. CDR3 nucleotide sequence: TGCGCCAGCAGCTTCACCTCTCTAGCGGGAGGGCGACGGGAGACCCAGTACTTC. This encodes CASSFTSLAGGRRETQYF.

This clonotype came up a few times. The chain recombines TRBV4-2 with TRBJ1-1; D perhaps matches TRBD1 (6 bases). The CDR3 loop spans 18 amino acids. Germline CDR1 reads LGHNA; CDR2 reads YNFKEQ. The V and J ends lost 4 bases and 3 bases respectively, with 24 bases between them. This chain's CDR3 is CASSPHLGGGGFDTEAFF. The CDR3 nucleotides read TGTGCCAGCAGCCCACACCTAGGGGGGGGCGGATTTGACACTGAAGCTTTCTTT.

In the case of this clonotype: With a much larger clone just one base away, this may be a read error. This chain joins TRBV30 and TRBJ2-7; 7 positions match TRBD2. Germline values: CDR1 GTSNPN, CDR2 SVGIG (reference sequence). The CDR3 is made up of 13 amino acids. This chain's CDR3 is CVWSLREGNEQYF. The CDR3 coding sequence is TGTGTCTGGAGTTTAAGGGAGGGGAACGAGCAGTACTTC.

This sequence joins TRBV14 and TRBJ2-7, with a weak D call TRBD1 (6 bases). The germline CDR1 and CDR2 sequences are SGHDN and FVKESK. V lost 6 bases and J lost 3, with 12 bases in between. CDR3 length: 13 amino acids. CDR3 DNA: TGTGCCAGCAGGGTGACAGGATACTACGAGCAGTACTTC. Protein sequence: CASRVTGYYEQYF.

This clonotype was counted ten times or more. The CDR3 bases are TGTGCCAGCAGCCGAAGCGACTACCGTTCACTAGCGGGAGAGTGGGAGCAGTACTTC. It specifies CASSRSDYRSLAGEWEQYF. The chain employs TRBV2 and TRBJ2-7, with TRBD2 matching over 11 bases. The CDR3 totals 19 residues. The V and J ends lost 6 bases and 7 bases, in that order; junction bases with no gene match: 23. In germline, CDR1 is SNHLY, CDR2 FYNNEI.

This clonotype was seen repeatedly, ten times or more. This chain joins TRBV29-1 and TRBJ2-1; possibly TRBD1 or TRBD2 for D (7 bases each). CDR3 length: 16 amino acids. Per the germline V gene, CDR1 is SQVTM and CDR2 is ANQGSEA. The V gene lost 5 bases and the J gene lost 1 base, with 18 bases spanning the gap. The CDR3 protein is CSVPGRGGGSYNEQFF. CDR3 coding DNA: TGCAGCGTTCCCGGCAGGGGGGGAGGGTCCTACAATGAGCAGTTCTTC.

This clonotype was found a few times. CDR3 sequence: CAWSKGGVVYNEQFF. The CDR3 DNA is TGTGCCTGGAGTAAGGGGGGGGTAGTCTACAATGAGCAGTTCTTC. The chain couples TRBV30 to TRBJ2-1; D may be TRBD2 (7 bases). The CDR3 runs to 15 residues. V was shortened by 2 bases and J by 3 bases, with 14 bases between the two germline ends. Germline V lookup: CDR1 GTSNPN, CDR2 SVGIG (reference sequence).

The chain carries TRBV27 and TRBJ2-7; unclear D gene. V lost 4 bases and J lost 3, with 10 bases in between. CDR3 size: 13 residues. Germline V gene data show CDR1 as MNHEY and CDR2 as SMNVEV (reference sequence). In DNA form, the CDR3 reads TGTGCCAGCAGTTCTAAACCCCGCTACGAGCAGTACTTC. This codes for CASSSKPRYEQYF.

This clonotype was seen repeatedly, ten times or more. The chain employs TRBV9 and TRBJ2-5; 8 bases map to TRBD1. Germline V gene lookup returns CDR1 SGDLS and CDR2 YYNGEE. The CDR3 length is 15 residues. V lost 2 bases, J lost 4 bases, and 7 bases stayed unmatched. The CDR3 loop reads CASSVGQGSLETQYF. The CDR3 DNA reads TGTGCCAGCAGCGTTGGACAGGGATCGTTAGAGACCCAGTACTTC.

The rearrangement joins TRBV5-1 to TRBJ2-7, with a possible D match to TRBD2 (5 bases). Trimming stripped 5 bases from V and 2 bases from J, with 20 bases between. This CDR3 region has 16 residues. Germline V gives CDR1 SGHRS, CDR2 YFSETQ. The CDR3 region is CASSIEGEGLPYEQYF. The CDR3 DNA reads as TGCGCCAGCAGTATTGAGGGAGAAGGGCTCCCCTACGAGCAGTACTTC.

The rearrangement uses TRBV6-1 and TRBJ1-5; TRBD1 matches at 7 bases. The CDR3 is 16 residues long. Germline V CDR1 and CDR2: MNHNS, SASEGT. V gave up 3 bases and J gave up 1 base; unmatched junction bases: 6. The CDR3 DNA reads TGTGCCAGCAGTGAGTTCACAGGGGTGAGCAATCAGCCCCAGCATTTT. This sequence encodes CASSEFTGVSNQPQHF.

Concerning this clonotype itself: A read error is possible here, since a much larger clone lies one base away. The chain couples TRBV2 to TRBJ2-5; D remains unclear. CDR1 and CDR2 (germline): SNHLY, FYNNEI. With 8 bases removed from V and 7 bases from J, the gap between germline ends came to 20 bases. The CDR3 extends over 14 amino acids. CDR3 amino acids: CASLLAEEWGTQYF. The CDR3 DNA is TGTGCCAGCCTCCTCGCAGAGGAGTGGGGGACCCAGTACTTC.

This clonotype was observed many times. V and J are TRBV7-3 and TRBJ2-7; 8 bases agree with TRBD1. The CDR3 is 18 residues long. Germline V gene lookup returns CDR1 SGHTA and CDR2 FQGTGA. Germline trimming cut 0 bases from V and 0 bases from J; bases unmatched to any gene: 10. CDR3 bases: TGTGCCAGCAGCTTAACTGGGTGGGACAGGTTACCCTCCTACGAGCAGTACTTC. Protein: CASSLTGWDRLPSYEQYF.

This clonotype came up a few times. The chain carries TRBV6-2 or TRBV6-3 and TRBJ2-5, with D possibly being TRBD1 or TRBD2 (5 bases each). The CDR3 covers 18 residues. Germline V lookup: CDR1 MNHEY, CDR2 SVGEGT. V lost 1 base, J lost 3 bases, and 21 bases lay in between. CDR3 in DNA: TGTGCCAGCAGTTACTTTGGATGGGACCGCAAGACTAAAGAGACCCAGTACTTC. It specifies CASSYFGWDRKTKETQYF.

The chain combines TRBV12-3 or TRBV12-4 with TRBJ1-2, with D maybe TRBD1 (5 bases). V dropped 7 bases and J dropped 6 bases, with 15 bases sitting between them. This CDR3 has 13 residues. The CDR3 is CASTDPIGDGYTF. CDR3 coding DNA: TGTGCCAGCACCGACCCCATAGGGGATGGCTACACCTTC.

This clonotype was detected ten times or more. The chain couples TRBV6-2 or TRBV6-3 to TRBJ2-7; 10 bases agree with TRBD1. Trimming took 6 bases from V and 5 from J; bases not matched to a gene: 7. The CDR3 runs 14 residues. Germline-derived CDR1 and CDR2 are MNHEY and SVGEGT. CDR3 sequence reads: CASRPPGTGDEQYF. The CDR3 DNA follows: TGTGCCAGCAGACCCCCCGGGACAGGGGACGAGCAGTACTTC.

The J gene is TRBJ1-1, the V gene TRBV29-1; D remains unclear. Trimming pared 4 bases from V and 7 bases from J, leaving 10 bases between. CDR3 length: 11 residues. The germline V gene has CDR1 SQVTM and CDR2 ANQGSEA. CDR3 residues: CSVASGGEAFF. The CDR3, as DNA: TGCAGCGTTGCGAGCGGCGGTGAAGCTTTCTTT.

The gene calls are TRBV19 and TRBJ2-3, with D possibly being TRBD1 or TRBD2 (5 bases each). V shed 6 bases and J shed 0 bases, with 16 bases lying between them. Germline V lookup: CDR1 LNHDA, CDR2 SQIVND (reference sequence). This CDR3 is 16 amino acids long. CDR3 nucleotide sequence: TGTGCCAGTAGGCCCCCCGGGGCTACTAGCACAGATACGCAGTATTTT. This gives the protein CASRPPGATSTDTQYF.

The sample holds a few counts of this clonotype. The chain joins TRBV6-1 to TRBJ2-6; 7 bases agree with TRBD1. Trimming cost V 6 bases and J 2 bases; bases outside gene matches: 7. The germline CDR1 and CDR2 sequences are MNHNS and SASEGT. CDR3 length equals 16 residues. The CDR3 DNA sequence: TGTGCCAGCAGCCACCCGACAGGGACTGGGGCCAACGTCCTGACTTTC. It codes for CASSHPTGTGANVLTF.

As DNA, the CDR3 is TGTGCCAGCAGCGCCCCGGGTGGTGAGCCAGATACGCAGTATTTT. This gives the protein CASSAPGGEPDTQYF. The V and J genes are TRBV9 and TRBJ2-3; D is unresolved. V was trimmed by 3 bases and J by 4 bases, leaving 15 bases between them. In germline, CDR1 is SGDLS, CDR2 YYNGEE. CDR3 size: 15 residues.

Many counts were recorded for this clonotype. The V and J genes are TRBV12-3 or TRBV12-4 and TRBJ2-7; TRBD1 is a possible D gene (6 bases). This CDR3 contains 13 residues. Trimming removed 5 bases at V and 4 bases at J, with 12 bases between. The CDR3 spells CASSPGHGYEQYF. As DNA, the CDR3 is TGTGCCAGCAGTCCGGGACACGGATACGAGCAGTACTTC.

This clonotype was seen repeatedly, ten times or more. The rearrangement uses TRBV7-9 and TRBJ2-7, with 7 bases lining up with TRBD2. The CDR3 sequence is 16 residues long. Per the germline V gene, CDR1 is SEHNR and CDR2 is FQNEAQ (reference sequence). With V trimmed by 6 bases and J by 1 base, 12 bases remained unmatched. CDR3 nucleotides: TGTGCCAGCAGTCCACTCCCAGGGAGGGAATCCTACGAGCAGTACTTC. Translated: CASSPLPGRESYEQYF.

The rearrangement uses TRBV7-2 and TRBJ1-4, with unresolved D. Germline V gene sequence: CDR1 SGHTA, CDR2 FQGNSA. V lost 5 bases, J lost 4 bases, and 11 bases lay in between. The CDR3 consists of 14 residues. CDR3 residues: CASSPHPLNEKLFF. CDR3 nucleotides: TGTGCCAGCAGCCCCCACCCCCTTAATGAAAAACTGTTTTTT.

J is TRBJ2-1 and V is TRBV27; TRBD2 matches at 11 bases. CDR1 MNHEY and CDR2 SMNVEV come from the germline V gene (reference sequence). V lost 7 bases, J lost 8 bases, and 13 bases stayed unmatched. This CDR3 is 16 amino acids long. CDR3 nucleotides: TGTGCCAGCAAGTGGGTAGCGGGAGGGGTTGGCGATGAGCAGTTCTTC. Protein sequence: CASKWVAGGVGDEQFF.

This clonotype appeared many times. The V and J genes are TRBV28 and TRBJ1-1, with D uncertain. The ends were cut back, 4 bases at V and 5 bases at J, with 14 bases in the middle. Germline CDR1 MDHEN, CDR2 SYDVKM. This CDR3 contains 14 residues. The CDR3 DNA reads as TGTGCCAGCAGTTCCCCCCCAGAGAGGACTGAAGCTTTCTTT. As protein: CASSSPPERTEAFF.